A selection of T cell receptor beta chains follows, all from one sample in a study of blood T cell repertoires in COVID-19. Repertoires were generated with immunoSEQ multiplex PCR, while TCRdb's copy carries only in-frame clones and drops some. This sample yields 70,000 to 90,000 clones, of which less than 85% are seen a single time; 15% to 20% belongs to the top ten. The specimen sequenced was peripheral blood. Receptors were obtained from a woman of 80 years or more with acute or convalescent COVID-19. The CDR3 runs from the conserved cysteine through the conserved F or W. D genes are given only for firm matches. Size tells how often a clone was seen (once, few, many) or the class of an expanded clone, and some rows leave it out.

>NA|TRBV6-1|TRBJ2-1|NA
TGTGCCAGCAGTGAAGCAGGCGGTTCCCCCTACAATGAGCAGTTCTTC
CASSEAGGSPYNEQFF
>NA|TRBV19|TRBJ1-5|TRBD1
TGTGCCAGTACGGGGACAGGCAGTAATCAGCCCCAGCATTTT
CASTGTGSNQPQHF
>NA|TRBV29-1|TRBJ2-7|TRBD1
TGCAGCGCCGGGACAGGGGACGAGCAGTACTTC
CSAGTGDEQYF
>NA|TRBV9|TRBJ2-5|TRBD2
TGTGCCAGCAGCGTAGGTGGCGGGAGGGTAAGAGAGACCCAGTACTTC
CASSVGGGRVRETQYF
>few|TRBV5-1|TRBJ2-1|TRBD1
TGCGCCAGCAGCTTGGGTTTGGGGACAGACTACAATGAGCAGTTCTTC
CASSLGLGTDYNEQFF
>NA|TRBV5-1|TRBJ1-1|NA
TGCGCCAGCAGCCCGGGGAGCGCGAACACTGAAGCTTTCTTT
CASSPGSANTEAFF
>NA|TRBV30|TRBJ1-1|NA
TGTGCCTGGAGGTTAAAAGGGGACACTGAAGCTTTCTTT
CAWRLKGDTEAFF
>once|TRBV28|TRBJ1-2|NA
TGTGCCAGCAGTTTAGCTCCCCCCCAGGGGATAATCTATGGCTACACCTTC
CASSLAPPQGIIYGYTF
>NA|TRBV9|TRBJ1-3|TRBD1
TGTGCCAGCAGCCAAAACGGACAGGGGGCTCGGGGATCTGGAAACACCATATATTTT
CASSQNGQGARGSGNTIYF
>NA|TRBV27|TRBJ2-7|TRBD1
TGTGCCAGCAGTGGACCTCGGGGCAGGGGGAACTACGAGCAGTACTTC
CASSGPRGRGNYEQYF
>NA|TRBV7-9|TRBJ2-2|NA
TGTGCCAGCAGCTCCCTAGCGAACACCGGGGAGCTGTTTTTT
CASSSLANTGELFF
>NA|TRBV3-1/TRBV3-2|TRBJ1-1|NA
TGTGCCAGCAGCGTAGCGAACACTGAAGCTTTCTTT
CASSVANTEAFF
>NA|TRBV18|TRBJ2-1|NA
TGTGCCAGCTCACCAAGGGGGTTATCCTACAATGAGCAGTTCTTC
CASSPRGLSYNEQFF
>NA|TRBV6-5|TRBJ1-2|TRBD1
TGTGCCAGCAGAGCGCCAAGTACAGGGGGATCTGGCTACACCTTC
CASRAPSTGGSGYTF
>NA|TRBV2|TRBJ2-7|TRBD1
TGTGCCAGCAGTGAAACAGGGGGCGGATCTCTCGAGCAGTACTTC
CASSETGGGSLEQYF
>NA|TRBV19|TRBJ2-5|TRBD2
TGTGCCAGTAGTAGGGGGACTAGCGGGAGTGGGGAGACCCAGTACTTC
CASSRGTSGSGETQYF
>NA|TRBV11-3|TRBJ1-4|TRBD1
TGTGCCAGCAGCTACTCCGGGACAGGGACAGAAAAACTGTTTTTT
CASSYSGTGTEKLFF
>NA|TRBV12-3/TRBV12-4|TRBJ2-1|NA
TGTGCCAGCAGTTTAGACACCTACAATGAGCAGTTCTTC
CASSLDTYNEQFF
>NA|TRBV7-3|TRBJ2-1|TRBD2
TGTGCCAGCAGCCCCCGGGATCAATCCGGGACTAGCGGGAGTAATGAGCAGTTCTTC
CASSPRDQSGTSGSNEQFF
>NA|TRBV5-1|TRBJ1-5|TRBD1
TGCGCCAGCAGCCCGGACGGGACAGTAGGGCAGCCCCAGCATTTT
CASSPDGTVGQPQHF